Sequencing of this T cell receptor (beta chain) was carried out in a study of T cells in narcolepsy. Looking at the study overall: Donors had narcolepsy type 1 or type 2, or were healthy controls.

With regard to this clone: Its antigen is still unknown.

V shed 4 bases and J 8 bases; nucleotides not matched to a gene: 4. CDR1 and CDR2 from the germline V gene are MDHEN and SYDVKM. The CDR3 length is 14 residues. Study outcomes and limitations: Some memory CD4+ repertoires had no autoreactive clone sequences. Blood of same and different patients, but not healthy controls, reportedly held recurring autoreactive clonotypes. Comparing one patient's CSF and blood CD4+ clonotypes highlighted HCRT- and TRIB2-specific autoreactive clonotypes.

The data were produced by immunoSEQ multiplex PCR, yet TCRdb's version contains in-frame clones alone and is incomplete. Here the sample spans about 20,000 clones, approximately 81% being singletons. The TCR originated in a human donor in good health. This chain links TRBV28 with TRBJ1-6, with 8 bases lining up with TRBD1. Sequenced sample: memory (CD45RA-) CD4+ T cells from blood. In DNA form, the CDR3 reads TGTGCCAGCAGTTCAGGACAGGGACATTCACCCCTCCACTTT. It specifies CASSSGQGHSPLHF. Variable domain in full (rest from reference TRBV28 and TRBJ1-6): DVKVTQSSRYLVKRTGEKVFLECVQDMDHENMFWYRQDPGLGLRLIYFSYDVKMKEKGDIPEGYSVSREKKERFSLILESASTNQTSMYLCASSSGQGHSPLHFGNGTRLTVT.